The clone carrying this T cell receptor (beta chain) was seen once. Its antigen is undetermined. Germline V gene data show CDR1 as SGDLS and CDR2 as YYNGEE. Trimming pared 3 bases from V and 8 bases from J, leaving 9 bases between. This CDR3 region has 13 residues. Treatment: roughly ten-day PBMC culture with coronavirus spike peptide pools or control peptides (ViraFEST assay). Sequenced with the Oncomine TCR Beta short-read assay was DNA taken from cultured CD4+ T cells. Each CDR3 protein gets one entry after TCRdb re-called the PCR reads with MiXCR. The repertoire holds fewer than 12,000 distinct CDR3 sequences, 46% seen once, with over 25% in the top ten. These data come from a study of vaccination and CD4 T cells after COVID-19. Across the whole study: Each post-COVID sample was drawn after diagnosis, and the median interval was 101 days (range 35 to 161).

Sequencing was carried out using CD4+ T cells from blood, cultured in vitro. This TCR was recovered from a human donor who had recovered from COVID-19. The chain links TRBV9 to TRBJ1-6; no clear D gene. CDR3 residues: CASSAGRYSPLHF. In DNA, the CDR3 is TGTGCCAGCAGCGCCGGTCGTTATTCACCCCTCCACTTT.